The 5 T cell receptor beta chains below come from one sample, sequenced in a study of identical twins. TCRdb reanalysed the 5' RACE reads using MiXCR and keeps one entry per CDR3 protein. The sample lists some 560,000 distinct CDR3 sequences; nearly 10% were seen once. These data are also associated with another study on yellow fever vaccine responses in identical twins.

The sample taken for sequencing was PBMCs. The receptors stem from a woman younger than 35 in good health.

This clonotype has ten or more counts. The gene calls are TRBV4-3 and TRBJ2-1, with TRBD2 as a possible D gene (6 bases). Germline CDR1 LGHNA, CDR2 YSLEER. This CDR3 is built from 14 residues. V was cut by 3 bases and J by 6 bases, with 12 bases left in between. CDR3 residues: CASSHPGGGNEQFF. In nucleotides, the CDR3 is TGCGCCAGCAGCCACCCCGGGGGTGGCAATGAGCAGTTCTTC.

This clonotype has a count of ten or more. This chain joins TRBV7-9 and TRBJ1-5, with D possibly TRBD1 on 5 matching bases. V was cut by 0 bases and J by 2 bases, with 11 bases left in between. CDR3 size: 16 residues. Per the germline V gene, CDR1 is SEHNR and CDR2 is FQNEAQ (reference sequence). The CDR3 DNA sequence: TGTGCCAGCAGCTTAGCGGGTAGGGGAGGCAATCAGCCCCAGCATTTT. It encodes CASSLAGRGGNQPQHF.

This clonotype was found many times. This sequence joins TRBV25-1 and TRBJ2-7; 8 positions agree with TRBD2. The CDR3 contains 15 residues. Germline-derived CDR1 and CDR2 are MGHDK and SYGVNS. J was trimmed by 3 bases and V by 6 bases; bases with no gene match: 10. In nucleotides, the CDR3 is TGTGCCAGCAGGGAAACCGGGACTAGGATCTACGAGCAGTACTTC. As protein: CASRETGTRIYEQYF.

V usage is TRBV4-3 and J usage is TRBJ2-1, with 9 bases matching TRBD2. Germline V gene lookup returns CDR1 LGHNA and CDR2 YSLEER. V was clipped by 1 base and J by 10 bases; unmatched bases: 14. The CDR3 runs to 17 residues. The chain's CDR3 is CASSQAAGGSRASEQFF. CDR3 sequence (DNA): TGCGCCAGCAGCCAAGCAGCGGGAGGTTCCCGTGCATCCGAGCAGTTCTTC.

The V gene is TRBV5-6, the J gene TRBJ2-2; D ambiguous. Trimming took 0 bases from V and 5 from J, leaving 11 bases between them. Germline V CDR1 and CDR2: SGHDT, YYEEEE. The CDR3 has 15 amino acids. CDR3 amino acids: CASSLERVATGELFF. The CDR3 coding sequence is TGTGCCAGCAGCTTGGAACGGGTTGCGACCGGGGAGCTGTTTTTT.